Below, one T cell receptor beta chain is given with its context. Only in-frame clones appear in the TCRdb table, and some are missing; sequencing was by immunoSEQ multiplex PCR. Here the sample spans more than 400,000 clones, 80% to 90% being singletons. The CDR3 is made up of 15 amino acids. With V trimmed by 3 bases and J by 1 base, 4 bases remained unmatched. Germline V gene sequence: CDR1 LNHDA, CDR2 SQIVND (reference sequence). This sample was included in a study of blood T cell repertoires in COVID-19. The TCR sequence derives from a human donor in a cohort sampled during active COVID-19. The source material was peripheral blood. The chain couples TRBV19 to TRBJ2-3; 7 bases agree with TRBD1. As DNA, the CDR3 is TGTGCCAGTAGTATCGGGACAGTACGCACAGATACGCAGTATTTT. This sequence encodes CASSIGTVRTDTQYF.